This record covers a single T cell receptor beta chain. Original data processing: Amplification from reference gene primers served as the basis for estimated nucleated cell counts. Using immunoSEQ multiplex PCR, the repertoire was profiled, and TCRdb retains in-frame clones only, with some absent. From that table come the V and J calls and clone size; the DNA was used to work out D and trimming. The table shows a few hundred thousand clones, with about four fifths occurring only once. This entry is derived from a study of blood T cell repertoires in COVID-19. Whole-study context: COVID-19 samples collected from the United States, Italy and Spain covered acute and convalescent phases. T cells, B-cell-depleted T cells, or PBMCs provided the cDNA or gDNA that served as material.

This CDR3 spans 18 amino acids. Germline V lookup: CDR1 PRHDT, CDR2 FYEKMQ (reference sequence). Germline trimming cut 5 bases from V and 0 bases from J; bases unmatched to any gene: 12. This sequence joins TRBV13 and TRBJ2-1; TRBD2 aligns across 8 bases. What was sequenced was peripheral blood. The clonotype comes from a woman aged 45 to 65 with acute or convalescent COVID-19. The CDR3 nucleotides read TGTGCCAGCAGCCCCCGGGGGGGCGGGTGGAGCTCCTACAATGAGCAGTTCTTC. This codes for CASSPRGGGWSSYNEQFF.